This T cell receptor (beta chain) was documented in a study of T cell responses to AZD1222 COVID-19 vaccine. A word on this clone: What it binds is unknown.

Trimming took 4 bases from V and 9 from J, leaving 14 bases between them. The CDR3 runs to 13 residues. Germline-derived CDR1 and CDR2 are SGHRS and YFSETQ. The data were produced by immunoSEQ multiplex PCR, yet TCRdb's version contains in-frame clones alone and is incomplete. The sample shows 60,000 to 70,000 clones, over 75% of them seen only once. Study results and caveats: Donors skewed white British and female; clonal diversity was possibly underestimated. Seropositive status at baseline applied to only six AZD1222 recipients. Among vaccine-associated CD4 TCRs, coverage spanned spike, with dominance at 160-218 and 743-854.

The sequencing here drew on peripheral blood, taken on day 0 of AZD1222 vaccination. The sequence was obtained from an adult in good health. The chain uses TRBV5-1 and TRBJ1-5; D unclear. The CDR3 sequence is CASSATVDGPQHF. The CDR3, as DNA: TGCGCCAGCAGCGCTACGGTAGACGGGCCCCAGCATTTT.